This entry lists 27 T cell receptor beta chains sequenced from one sample in a study of blood T cells in healthy people across ages. Then a second PCR, running roughly 6 to 11 cycles, was carried out with a sample-barcoded 5' primer and a J-beta primer mix. TCRdb used MiXCR to reprocess the 5' RACE reads, holding one entry per CDR3 protein. The sample shows around 870,000 distinct CDR3 sequences, 29% of them seen only once. Input material: blood. All receptors come from a woman older than 75 in good health.

This clonotype was observed a handful of times. V usage is TRBV5-1 and J usage is TRBJ1-4; D gene ambiguous. Germline V lookup: CDR1 SGHRS, CDR2 YFSETQ. Deletions cut 5 bases from V and 0 bases from J, with 8 bases between. This CDR3 contains 14 residues. CDR3 in DNA: TGCGCCAGCAGGGTCAGCACAACTAATGAAAAACTGTTTTTT. Amino acids: CASRVSTTNEKLFF.

The J gene is TRBJ1-2, the V gene TRBV7-9, with 8 bases fitting TRBD1. Losses at the gene ends were 5 bases for V and 8 bases for J; bases not matched to a gene: 7. Germline V gives CDR1 SEHNR, CDR2 FQNEAQ (reference sequence). This CDR3 spans 13 amino acids. In nucleotides, the CDR3 is TGTGCCAGCAGCGTGGACAGGGCGGGAGGCTACACCTTC. The encoded protein is CASSVDRAGGYTF.

At least ten counts were recorded for this clonotype. The gene calls are TRBV12-3 or TRBV12-4 and TRBJ2-7, with a weak D call TRBD2 (5 bases). Trimming removed 3 bases at V and 2 bases at J, with 8 bases between. This CDR3 contains 13 residues. The CDR3 reads CASSFFGAYEQYF. The CDR3 nucleotides read TGTGCCAGCAGTTTCTTCGGGGCCTACGAGCAGTACTTC.

This clonotype was recorded at least ten times. The rearrangement uses TRBV28 and TRBJ2-7, with 10 nucleotides matching TRBD2. CDR3 length: 18 amino acids. Germline CDR1 and CDR2: MDHEN and SYDVKM. V was clipped by 3 bases and J by 3 bases; unmatched bases: 14. DNA for the CDR3: TGTGCCAGCAGTTTGCCTAGCGGGAGTTATAACCTTAACTACGAGCAGTACTTC. It specifies CASSLPSGSYNLNYEQYF.

This clonotype was picked up many times. This chain uses TRBV7-2 with TRBJ2-7, with D tentatively TRBD1 or TRBD2 (5 bases each). The CDR3 is 13 amino acids. CDR1 is SGHTA, CDR2 FQGNSA, per germline. V was clipped by 6 bases and J by 3 bases, with 12 bases between them. For the CDR3, the DNA is TGTGCCAGCAGTCTGACGGGGCTCTACGAGCAGTACTTC. This gives the protein CASSLTGLYEQYF.

This clonotype has a count of ten or more. The chain couples TRBV15 to TRBJ2-3; the D call may be TRBD1 or TRBD2 (5 bases each). CDR1 is LNHNV, CDR2 YYDKDF, per germline (reference sequence). CDR3 length: 15 residues. The V and J ends lost 1 base and 5 bases respectively, with 13 bases between them. CDR3 nucleotides: TGTGCCACCAGCAGAGGTCAGGGACGGCTAGATACGCAGTATTTT. Translation: CATSRGQGRLDTQYF.

V usage is TRBV11-2 and J usage is TRBJ1-1; possibly TRBD1 for D (5 bases). CDR1 SGHAT and CDR2 FQNNGV come from the germline V gene. The length of the CDR3 is 14 residues. Trimming cost V 5 bases and J 2 bases, with 12 bases left between them. The chain's CDR3 is CASSASTGNTEAFF. CDR3 in DNA: TGTGCCAGCAGCGCTTCAACAGGCAACACTGAAGCTTTCTTT. The whole variable domain, filled in from reference TRBV11-2 and TRBJ1-1, reads EAGVAQSPRYKIIEKRQSVAFWCNPISGHATLYWYQQILGQGPKLLIQFQNNGVVDDSQLPKDRFSAERLKGVDSTLKIQPAKLEDSAVYLCASSASTGNTEAFFGQGTRLTVV.

The chain combines TRBV11-2 with TRBJ2-3; D might be TRBD2 (6 bases). This CDR3 contains 15 residues. Trimming removed 5 bases at V and 2 bases at J, with 14 bases between. The germline V gene has CDR1 SGHAT and CDR2 FQNNGV. The chain's CDR3 is CASSPPRGYTDTQYF. The CDR3 coding sequence is TGTGCCAGCAGCCCCCCCCGGGGGTACACAGATACGCAGTATTTT.

Ten or more counts support this clonotype. The chain has TRBV5-1 and TRBJ2-1; D remains unclear. This CDR3 region has 16 residues. Germline V gene lookup returns CDR1 SGHRS and CDR2 YFSETQ. V gave up 0 bases and J gave up 0 bases, with 10 bases separating them. The CDR3 DNA reads as TGCGCCAGCAGCTTGGTCGGGTTCAGCTCCTACAATGAGCAGTTCTTC. It translates to CASSLVGFSSYNEQFF. Filled out from reference TRBV5-1 and TRBJ2-1, the complete variable domain reads KAGVTQTPRYLIKTRGQQVTLSCSPISGHRSVSWYQQTPGQGLQFLFEYFSETQRNKGNFPGRFSGRQFSNSRSEMNVSTLELGDSALYLCASSLVGFSSYNEQFFGPGTRLTVL.

This clonotype was seen ten or more times. This sequence joins TRBV10-3 and TRBJ2-3, with D uncertain. Between the trimmed V and J ends, which lost 3 bases and 5 bases, there was a span of 12 bases. CDR1 and CDR2 from the germline V gene are ENHRY and SYGVKD. This CDR3 has 14 amino acids. The CDR3 nucleotides are TGTGCCATCAGTGATGCACAAATAGGAGATACGCAGTATTTT. Its protein product is CAISDAQIGDTQYF.

Notes on this clonotype: One end of the junction varies from germline; a read error may be responsible. This chain links TRBV6-1 with TRBJ2-6, with 9 bases fitting TRBD1. The CDR3 contains 17 residues. CDR1 MNHNS and CDR2 SASEGT come from the germline V gene. The CDR3 nucleotides are TGTACCAGCAGTGTGACAGGGGGGATTGGTGGGGCCAACGTCCTGACTTTC. Translation: CTSSVTGGIGGANVLTF.

This clonotype was seen ten or more times. V usage is TRBV20-1 and J usage is TRBJ2-6; tentative D call: TRBD1 (5 bases). The CDR3 is made up of 14 amino acids. Germline V lookup: CDR1 DFQATT, CDR2 SNEGSKA (reference sequence). Trimming pared 6 bases from V and 4 bases from J, leaving 13 bases between. In DNA form, the CDR3 reads TGCAGTGCGCCCAGGGTATCCGGGGCCAACGTCCTGACTTTC. Translating gives CSAPRVSGANVLTF.

In the case of this clonotype: The junction departs from germline at one end; a sequencing error may be responsible. V gene TRBV7-8 combines with J gene TRBJ2-5; 9 bases agree with TRBD2. Germline loops: CDR1 SGHVS, CDR2 FQNEAQ. CDR3 length: 16 residues. CDR3 region: CASSLRVAGDQGTQYF. In DNA, the CDR3 is TGTGCCAGCAGCTTAAGGGTAGCGGGGGACCAAGGGACCCAGTACTTC.

This chain joins TRBV10-3 and TRBJ2-1; 7 positions match TRBD1. J gave up 3 bases and V 2 bases, and 4 bases lay outside the gene matches. This CDR3 is built from 15 residues. Germline CDR1 is ENHRY and CDR2 is SYGVKD. This chain's CDR3 is CAISEGDSFYNEQFF. The CDR3 nucleotides are TGTGCCATCAGTGAGGGGGACAGTTTCTACAATGAGCAGTTCTTC.

This clonotype came up many times. The V call is TRBV7-2, the J call TRBJ1-2; a possible D gene is TRBD1 (5 bases). Germline V lookup: CDR1 SGHTA, CDR2 FQGNSA. Deletions cut 5 bases from V and 4 bases from J, with 14 bases between. This CDR3 is built from 14 residues. The CDR3 spells CASSTYTGPYGYTF. CDR3 bases: TGTGCCAGCAGCACCTACACAGGTCCCTATGGCTACACCTTC.

This clonotype was seen a handful of times. J is TRBJ1-1 and V is TRBV29-1, with 11 bases that match TRBD1. CDR3 length equals 15 residues. CDR1 is SQVTM, CDR2 ANQGSEA, per germline. V shed 4 bases, J shed 2 bases, and the junction held 6 bases outside the gene matches. The CDR3 nucleotides are TGCAGCGTTGGGGGACAGGGGGGGCCCAACACTGAAGCTTTCTTT. It yields the protein CSVGGQGGPNTEAFF.

As to this clonotype: The junction departs from germline at one end; a sequencing error may be responsible. V usage is TRBV20-1 and J usage is TRBJ1-4, with D possibly matching TRBD1 (5 bases). The CDR3 has 12 residues. Germline V gives CDR1 DFQATT, CDR2 SNEGSKA (reference sequence). For the CDR3, the DNA is TGCAGTGCTGGAGAGCCAGGGGAAAAACTGTTTTTT. It translates to CSAGEPGEKLFF.

This clonotype was recorded many times. The chain joins TRBV30 to TRBJ2-3; 9 bases are shared with TRBD2. Germline V gene sequence: CDR1 GTSNPN, CDR2 SVGIG (reference sequence). This CDR3 is built from 16 residues. With 8 bases clipped from V and 0 bases from J, the junction kept 12 bases outside the gene matches. The CDR3 DNA is TGTGCCGCCCGGGGACTAGCACTGAGTAGCACAGATACGCAGTATTTT. Residues: CAARGLALSSTDTQYF.

The sample holds a few counts of this clonotype. The chain employs TRBV12-5 and TRBJ1-5; D unclear. V was shortened by 3 bases and J by 10 bases, with 13 bases between the two germline ends. CDR3 length: 13 amino acids. Germline V gene lookup returns CDR1 LGHNT and CDR2 FRNRAP. The CDR3 coding sequence is TGTGCTAGTGGTTTTTCCCTTTCCCTACCCCAGCATTTT. Translated, it gives CASGFSLSLPQHF.

The sample holds many counts of this clonotype. The rearrangement links TRBV5-1 to TRBJ2-5; maybe TRBD1 (5 bases). V lost 0 bases and J lost 3, with 9 bases in between. CDR3 size: 14 residues. Germline V gene data show CDR1 as SGHRS and CDR2 as YFSETQ. DNA of the CDR3: TGCGCCAGCAGCTTGGGACAGCAAAAAGAGACCCAGTACTTC. Translating it yields CASSLGQQKETQYF.

As to this clonotype: This may arise from a read error, as a much more abundant clone is one base away. The chain employs TRBV7-9 and TRBJ1-2, with 10 bases matching TRBD1. This CDR3 comprises 11 residues. CDR1 is SEHNR and CDR2 is FQNEAQ in the germline V gene (reference sequence). The chain's CDR3 is CASEGQGGYIF. The DNA of the CDR3 is TGTGCCAGCGAAGGACAGGGGGGCTACATCTTC.

This clonotype was counted a few times. The chain joins TRBV5-1 to TRBJ1-2, with no clear D. This CDR3 spans 12 amino acids. Germline CDR1 and CDR2: SGHRS and YFSETQ. With 6 bases removed from V and 7 bases from J, the gap between germline ends came to 13 bases. This chain's CDR3 is CASTPDNGGYTF. DNA of the CDR3: TGCGCCAGCACCCCAGATAACGGTGGCTACACCTTC.

This clonotype was seen ten or more times. The chain employs TRBV29-1 and TRBJ2-7; 9 bases agree with TRBD2. The CDR3 loop spans 13 amino acids. The germline V gene has CDR1 SQVTM and CDR2 ANQGSEA. V was pared by 6 bases and J by 2 bases, with 5 bases of the junction left unmatched. The CDR3 nucleotides read TGCAGCGTGGCTAGCGGGGCTACCTACGAGCAGTACTTC. It translates to CSVASGATYEQYF.

CDR3 protein: CASSPPEGRAKNIQYF. The CDR3 nucleotides read TGTGCCAGCAGCCCGCCGGAGGGACGAGCCAAAAACATTCAGTACTTC. The chain is built from TRBV3-1 and TRBJ2-4; TRBD2 is a possible D gene (6 bases). Germline-derived CDR1 and CDR2 are LGHDT and YNNKEL (reference sequence). Trimming pared 4 bases from V and 0 bases from J, leaving 13 bases between. CDR3 size: 16 residues.

The chain recombines TRBV18 with TRBJ2-3; D remains unclear. Germline assignment: CDR1 KGHSH and CDR2 LQKENI. The CDR3 contains 14 residues. Trimming took 4 bases from V and 0 from J, leaving 8 bases between them. CDR3 region: CASSRSHSTDTQYF. CDR3 coding DNA: TGTGCCAGCTCACGGAGCCATAGCACAGATACGCAGTATTTT.

As regards this clonotype: At one of its ends the junction is not consistent with the germline gene, which may arise from a read error. The CDR3 loop reads CANSYSLADYGYTF. The CDR3 nucleotides are TGTGCCAACAGTTACTCGTTGGCTGACTATGGCTACACCTTC. The chain links TRBV6-6 to TRBJ1-2; no clear D gene. The CDR3 covers 14 residues. Germline CDR1 is MNHNY and CDR2 is SVGAGI (reference sequence).

This clonotype was seen ten or more times. The chain links TRBV11-2 to TRBJ2-3; TRBD2 matches 8 bases. The V gene end was trimmed by 5 bases and the J gene end by 2 bases; junction bases not matched to a gene: 12. The germline V gene encodes CDR1 SGHAT and CDR2 FQNNGV. This CDR3 has 17 residues. DNA for the CDR3: TGTGCCAGCAGCCTCCGCCGATTAGCGGGGCTCACAGATACGCAGTATTTT. It translates to CASSLRRLAGLTDTQYF.